A selection of T cell receptor beta chains follows, all from one sample in a study of T-cell memory formation after mild COVID-19. In TCRdb, the 5' RACE reads were re-called with MiXCR into one record per CDR3 protein. The sample has approximately 440,000 distinct CDR3 sequences, roughly 20% seen once. The sequenced sample was PBMCs or a T cell subset sorted from them (not recorded which). The receptors shown here come from an adult woman who had mild COVID-19 (a few samples of this study predate the infection). Cell type and time point are not known. CDR3s include the opening cysteine and the closing phenylalanine or tryptophan. A D gene is named only where the DNA matches it firmly. Only part of the rows carry a size: once, few, many, or a class if the clone is expanded.

D gene,clone size,J gene,V gene,CDR3 protein,CDR3 DNA
.,few,TRBJ1-2,TRBV29-1,CSVVYEMGYGYTF,TGCAGCGTTGTATACGAGATGGGGTATGGCTACACCTTC
.,.,TRBJ1-1,TRBV7-9,CASSSTGGKTEAFF,TGTGCCAGCAGCTCGACAGGAGGAAAGACTGAAGCTTTCTTT
.,few,TRBJ1-6,TRBV7-2,CASSAEYGLSPLHF,TGTGCCAGCAGCGCAGAGTATGGTCTTTCACCCCTCCACTTT
TRBD2,.,TRBJ2-4,TRBV6-2/TRBV6-3,CASSQAYTSGKAKNIQYF,TGTGCCAGCAGTCAAGCGTATACTAGCGGGAAAGCCAAAAACATTCAGTACTTC
.,few,TRBJ2-1,TRBV27,CASSLTPLKGNEQFF,TGTGCCAGCAGTCTCACGCCACTGAAAGGCAATGAGCAGTTCTTC
TRBD1,few,TRBJ2-1,TRBV12-3/TRBV12-4,CASRIDRGSYNEQFF,TGTGCCAGCAGGATAGACAGGGGGTCCTACAATGAGCAGTTCTTC
.,.,TRBJ1-6,TRBV6-6,CASSYGEASSYNSPLHF,TGTGCCAGCAGTTACGGAGAGGCCAGCTCCTATAATTCACCCCTCCACTTT
.,.,TRBJ1-1,TRBV3-1,CASSQDPRLNTEAFF,TGTGCCAGCAGCCAAGACCCCAGGCTGAACACTGAAGCTTTCTTT
TRBD2,few,TRBJ2-3,TRBV12-3/TRBV12-4,CASSKASGRTDTQYF,TGTGCCAGCAGCAAAGCCAGCGGGAGAACGGATACGCAGTATTTT
TRBD1,few,TRBJ2-3,TRBV29-1,CSVDGTAESTDTQYF,TGCAGCGTGGACGGGACAGCCGAAAGCACAGATACGCAGTATTTT
.,.,TRBJ2-7,TRBV20-1,CSAIRPSGIHEQYF,TGCAGTGCGATTAGACCCTCGGGGATCCACGAGCAGTACTTC
.,few,TRBJ1-1,TRBV3-1,CASSEPPGLLSMNTEAFF,TGTGCCAGCAGTGAACCCCCGGGGTTACTGTCCATGAACACTGAAGCTTTCTTT
TRBD1,.,TRBJ2-5,TRBV25-1,CASGWDRTSQETQYF,TGTGCCAGCGGCTGGGACAGGACTTCGCAAGAGACCCAGTACTTC
.,few,TRBJ2-3,TRBV7-3,CASSLSYPPDTQYF,TGTGCCAGCAGCTTATCCTACCCCCCGGATACGCAGTATTTT
.,.,TRBJ1-5,TRBV6-6,CASSYQGEGGSNQPQHF,TGTGCCAGCAGTTACCAAGGGGAGGGGGGTAGCAATCAGCCCCAGCATTTT
.,few,TRBJ1-2,TRBV7-2,CASSFRQGGYTF,TGTGCCAGCAGCTTCCGACAAGGGGGCTACACCTTC
.,many,TRBJ2-7,TRBV7-9,CASSSQGYEQYF,TGCGCCAGCAGCTCGCAGGGGTACGAGCAGTACTTC
.,few,TRBJ1-1,TRBV29-1,CSGRQPNTEAFF,TGCAGCGGCCGACAGCCGAACACTGAAGCTTTCTTT
.,few,TRBJ2-1,TRBV28,CASSSSVLRSYNEQFF,TGTGCCAGCAGTTCATCTGTCCTCCGCTCCTACAATGAGCAGTTCTTC
TRBD2,many,TRBJ2-1,TRBV18,CASFSGTSGYNEQFF,TGTGCCAGCTTCTCCGGGACTAGCGGCTACAATGAGCAGTTCTTC
.,few,TRBJ1-5,TRBV7-8,CASSLGRRGFNQPQHF,TGTGCCAGCAGCTTAGGCAGGAGGGGATTCAATCAGCCCCAGCATTTT
TRBD2,many,TRBJ2-7,TRBV7-2,CASSSNREDYEQYF,TGTGCCAGCAGCTCAAACCGGGAGGACTACGAGCAGTACTTC
.,many,TRBJ2-3,TRBV24-1,CATSSTGLARTDTQYF,TGTGCCACCAGTTCTACAGGGCTAGCACGCACAGATACGCAGTATTTT
.,.,TRBJ2-7,TRBV11-2,CASSVLTTRAPGAYEQYF,TGTGCCAGCAGCGTGCTTACTACCCGAGCCCCTGGGGCCTACGAGCAGTACTTC
TRBD1,.,TRBJ1-6,TRBV20-1,CSAQTGTGDSPLHF,TGCAGTGCGCAAACCGGGACAGGGGATTCACCCCTCCACTTT
TRBD1,.,TRBJ2-2,TRBV29-1,CSVPEIGTGANTGELFF,TGCAGCGTACCGGAGATCGGGACAGGGGCGAACACCGGGGAGCTGTTTTTT
.,many,TRBJ2-5,TRBV7-9,CASSTGVAETQYF,TGTGCCAGCAGCACTGGGGTAGCCGAGACCCAGTACTTC
.,.,TRBJ2-3,TRBV4-2,CASSQAKTGTDTQYF,TGTGCCAGCAGCCAAGCCAAAACTGGCACAGATACGCAGTATTTT
TRBD1,few,TRBJ2-2,TRBV7-9,CASSAGRTGANTGELFF,TGTGCCAGCAGCGCAGGAAGGACAGGGGCGAACACCGGGGAGCTGTTTTTT
TRBD1,.,TRBJ2-2,TRBV2,CASSRDRGRGTGELFF,TGTGCCAGCAGTCGGGACAGGGGGCGCGGCACCGGGGAGCTGTTTTTT
TRBD2,many,TRBJ2-3,TRBV12-3/TRBV12-4,CASSLTGGPDTQYF,TGTGCCAGCAGTTTAACGGGGGGGCCCGATACGCAGTATTTT
TRBD1,once,TRBJ1-1,TRBV11-2,CASSQSSDRAQAFF,TGTGCCAGCAGCCAGTCCTCGGACAGGGCCCAAGCTTTCTTT
TRBD2,.,TRBJ2-1,TRBV5-1,CASSPRTSGRAGYNEQFF,TGCGCCAGCAGCCCTCGGACTAGCGGGAGGGCCGGTTACAATGAGCAGTTCTTC
TRBD2,few,TRBJ2-3,TRBV20-1,CSAPVLAGVGDTQYF,TGCAGTGCTCCAGTCCTAGCGGGAGTGGGAGATACGCAGTATTTT
TRBD1,few,TRBJ2-2,TRBV14,CASSQGIRDRGTTGELFF,TGTGCCAGCAGCCAAGGCATCCGGGACAGGGGAACCACCGGGGAGCTGTTTTTT
.,once,TRBJ2-3,TRBV4-1,CASSQEGLGSTDTQYF,TGCGCCAGCAGCCAAGAGGGCCTGGGGAGCACAGATACGCAGTATTTT
.,.,TRBJ1-3,TRBV5-1,CASSLAGASVSSGNTIYF,TGCGCCAGCAGCTTGGCCGGGGCGTCAGTGAGCTCTGGAAACACCATATATTTT
.,.,TRBJ1-1,TRBV11-2,CASSSNSWSRGSPEAFF,TGTGCCAGCAGCTCGAACTCGTGGTCGAGGGGATCTCCTGAAGCTTTCTTT
TRBD1,few,TRBJ2-7,TRBV12-3/TRBV12-4,CASSLLRTGQGRYEQYF,TGTGCCAGCAGTCTTTTACGAACTGGACAGGGAAGATACGAGCAGTACTTC
.,few,TRBJ2-1,TRBV7-2,CASSFRREEQFF,TGTGCCAGCAGCTTCAGGCGTGAGGAGCAGTTCTTC
TRBD1,.,TRBJ2-5,TRBV11-2,CASSLTMGQGKETQYF,TGTGCCAGCAGCTTGACGATGGGACAGGGAAAAGAGACCCAGTACTTC
TRBD2,few,TRBJ2-1,TRBV11-2,CASSPFPSGSQEQFF,TGTGCCAGCAGCCCATTCCCTAGCGGGAGTCAAGAGCAGTTCTTC
TRBD1,few,TRBJ2-7,TRBV25-1,CASSDRDRILYEQYF,TGTGCCAGCAGTGACCGGGACAGAATACTCTACGAGCAGTACTTC
TRBD1,few,TRBJ2-5,TRBV29-1,CSGGTDQETQYF,TGCAGCGGTGGGACAGACCAAGAGACCCAGTACTTC
.,.,TRBJ1-2,TRBV5-5,CASSSQTANYGYTF,TGTGCCAGCAGCTCCCAGACAGCTAACTATGGCTACACCTTC
.,.,TRBJ1-1,TRBV12-3/TRBV12-4,CASRPWTRNTEAFF,TGTGCCAGCAGGCCCTGGACACGGAACACTGAAGCTTTCTTT
TRBD2,.,TRBJ2-3,TRBV12-3/TRBV12-4,CASRRLAPDTQYF,TGTGCCAGCAGACGACTAGCCCCAGATACGCAGTATTTT
.,few,TRBJ1-6,TRBV6-2/TRBV6-3,CASSYGGSVSYNSPLHF,TGTGCCAGCAGTTACGGCGGCAGCGTCTCCTATAATTCACCCCTCCACTTT
.,once,TRBJ1-2,TRBV7-6,CASSPTLTPPPLGYTF,TGTGCCAGCAGCCCAACGCTAACCCCACCCCCTCTTGGCTACACCTTC
.,many,TRBJ1-4,TRBV7-9,CASSPPLGGANEKLFF,TGTGCCAGCAGCCCACCCCTTGGGGGTGCAAATGAAAAACTGTTTTTT
TRBD2,.,TRBJ2-1,TRBV20-1,CSANSGTREQFF,TGCAGTGCTAATAGCGGGACCAGGGAGCAGTTCTTC
.,once,TRBJ2-7,TRBV4-3,CASSRDPGSSYEQYF,TGCGCCAGCAGCCGGGATCCGGGTAGCTCCTACGAGCAGTACTTC
.,.,TRBJ2-1,TRBV10-3,CAISLRTDNNEQFF,TGTGCCATCAGTCTAAGGACTGACAACAATGAGCAGTTCTTC
.,.,TRBJ2-5,TRBV7-9,CASSLSGHHGETQYF,TGTGCCAGCAGCTTATCGGGGCACCACGGGGAGACCCAGTACTTC
.,many,TRBJ2-1,TRBV7-2,CASSLSQDNEQFF,TGTGCCAGCAGCTTATCACAGGACAATGAGCAGTTCTTC
TRBD1,few,TRBJ2-3,TRBV6-2/TRBV6-3,CASSYSPGQGSGDTQYF,TGTGCCAGCAGTTACTCCCCGGGACAGGGCTCAGGTGATACGCAGTATTTT
.,.,TRBJ1-1,TRBV20-1,CSARVKGPGTEAFF,TGCAGTGCTAGAGTCAAGGGGCCGGGGACTGAAGCTTTCTTT
.,few,TRBJ2-1,TRBV7-2,CASSLTQGTYNEQFF,TGTGCCAGCAGTCTTACGCAGGGGACCTACAATGAGCAGTTCTTC